This is a list of T cell receptor beta chains from one sample in a study of cytomegalovirus exposure and HLA in healthy donors. TCRdb's table, derived via immunoSEQ multiplex PCR, lists solely in-frame clones and lacks some. Seen here are over 120,000 clones, approximately 84% observed once, and the top ten hold about 1.5%. Sequencing used PBMCs. These receptors were collected from a man under 40 in good health and CMV-seropositive. The CDR3 runs from the conserved cysteine through the conserved F or W. The D gene is left open where the match is weak. The listing skips clone size in some rows; elsewhere it reads once, few, many or a size class.

d_call,j_call,clone_size,v_call,cdr3_aa,cdr3_nt
TRBD2,TRBJ2-3,.,TRBV27,CASSSLRLAGGISDRTDTQYF,TGTGCCAGCAGTTCCCTTCGACTAGCGGGAGGGATCTCGGATAGGACAGATACGCAGTATTTT
TRBD1,TRBJ1-2,.,TRBV6-1,CASSRQGATGYTF,TGTGCCAGCAGTCGACAGGGGGCGACAGGCTACACCTTC
TRBD1,TRBJ2-3,.,TRBV5-1,CASSLGQGWDTQYF,TGCGCCAGCAGCTTAGGACAGGGTTGGGATACGCAGTATTTT
.,TRBJ1-4,.,TRBV15,CATRGGGLGEKLFF,TGTGCCACCAGGGGGGGAGGGTTGGGGGAAAAACTGTTTTTT
TRBD2,TRBJ2-2,.,TRBV28,CASSPARGGGNTGELFF,TGTGCCAGCAGTCCGGCACGGGGGGGCGGGAACACCGGGGAGCTGTTTTTT
.,TRBJ2-7,.,TRBV7-2,CASSGGGAAHEQYF,TGTGCCAGCAGCGGAGGGGGGGCCGCCCACGAGCAGTACTTC
TRBD2,TRBJ2-5,.,TRBV15,CATSGSQSGRSETQYF,TGTGCCACCAGCGGCTCCCAAAGCGGGAGAAGTGAGACCCAGTACTTC
.,TRBJ1-4,.,TRBV2,CASRTGPEKLFF,TGTGCCAGCAGGACAGGTCCGGAAAAACTGTTTTTT
.,TRBJ2-5,once,TRBV7-9,CATSAGNGGSGTQYF,TGTGCCACCTCCGCGGGCAACGGAGGGAGTGGGACCCAGTACTTC
.,TRBJ2-7,once,TRBV30,CAWGRSYEQYF,TGTGCCTGGGGCCGCTCCTACGAGCAGTACTTC
.,TRBJ2-3,.,TRBV2,CASSEMAASGDTQYF,TGTGCCAGCAGTGAAATGGCAGCTTCGGGAGATACGCAGTATTTT
.,TRBJ1-2,.,TRBV30,CAWQIRGNYGYTF,TGTGCCTGGCAAATCAGGGGTAACTATGGCTACACCTTC
.,TRBJ2-2,.,TRBV11-2,CASSLMVGPGSRHTGELFF,TGTGCCAGCAGCTTAATGGTGGGCCCGGGAAGCCGCCACACCGGGGAGCTGTTTTTT
.,TRBJ2-3,.,TRBV30,CAWTSEGTSTDTQYF,TGTGCCTGGACGTCTGAGGGGACTAGCACAGATACGCAGTATTTT
.,TRBJ2-3,.,TRBV5-1,CASSLASASTDTQYF,TGCGCCAGCAGCCTAGCTAGCGCAAGCACAGATACGCAGTATTTT
TRBD2,TRBJ2-1,.,TRBV4-1,CASSPEMLAVGQFF,TGCGCCAGCAGCCCAGAGATGCTAGCGGTGGGGCAGTTCTTC
TRBD2,TRBJ2-2,.,TRBV11-2,CASSLGASGRAGELFF,TGTGCCAGCAGCTTAGGGGCTAGCGGGAGAGCCGGGGAGCTGTTTTTT
.,TRBJ1-6,.,TRBV7-9,CASSLRQLDSPLHF,TGTGCCAGCAGCTTAAGACAGCTTGATTCACCCCTCCACTTT
.,TRBJ2-3,.,TRBV21-1,CASSPCGPGPSTDTQYF,TGTGCCAGCAGTCCTTGCGGTCCGGGTCCTAGCACAGATACGCAGTATTTT
TRBD1,TRBJ1-1,.,TRBV2,CASIADRENTEAFF,TGTGCCAGCATCGCGGACAGGGAGAACACTGAAGCTTTCTTT
.,TRBJ1-5,.,TRBV6-5,CASSYSGIPGEQPQHF,TGTGCCAGCAGTTACTCGGGTATTCCAGGGGAACAGCCCCAGCATTTT
TRBD2,TRBJ2-3,.,TRBV6-5,CATHGAGESDTQYF,TGTGCCACTCACGGGGCGGGAGAGTCAGATACGCAGTATTTT
TRBD1,TRBJ2-3,.,TRBV11-2,CASSSLRQGTDTQYF,TGTGCCAGCAGCTCGCTCCGACAGGGAACAGATACGCAGTATTTT
.,TRBJ2-3,.,TRBV7-6,CASSPDTAGVDTQYF,TGTGCCAGCAGCCCCGACACAGCCGGGGTTGATACGCAGTATTTT
.,TRBJ2-2,.,TRBV27,CASSLSRTGELFF,TGTGCCAGCAGTTTATCGCGGACCGGGGAGCTGTTTTTT
.,TRBJ1-2,.,TRBV19,CASSIDPAANYGYTF,TGTGCCAGTAGTATAGACCCGGCGGCAAACTATGGCTACACCTTC
.,TRBJ2-3,.,TRBV19,CASSIGGGSTDTQYF,TGTGCCAGTAGTATAGGAGGGGGAAGCACAGATACGCAGTATTTT
TRBD2,TRBJ2-1,.,TRBV7-2,CASGADIAGGQGNEQFF,TGTGCCAGCGGGGCAGACATAGCGGGAGGGCAGGGGAATGAGCAGTTCTTC
TRBD2,TRBJ2-1,.,TRBV27,CASSASGGVYNEQFF,TGTGCCAGCAGCGCTAGCGGGGGGGTCTACAATGAGCAGTTCTTC
TRBD1,TRBJ1-2,.,TRBV28,CASSSTGSYGYTF,TGTGCCAGCAGCTCGACAGGGAGCTATGGCTACACCTTC
TRBD1,TRBJ1-5,.,TRBV6-5,CASSSGQGPQPQHF,TGTGCCAGCAGTTCTGGACAGGGTCCTCAGCCCCAGCATTTT
TRBD2,TRBJ2-7,once,TRBV2,CASSPRGGRVSYEQYF,TGTGCCAGCAGTCCCCGGGGCGGGAGGGTCTCCTACGAGCAGTACTTC
TRBD2,TRBJ2-1,.,TRBV27,CASSLREATDSSYNEQFF,TGTGCCAGCAGTTTGCGGGAGGCCACCGATAGCTCCTACAATGAGCAGTTCTTC
TRBD1,TRBJ1-1,.,TRBV27,CASSSATGGGTEAFF,TGTGCCAGCAGTTCTGCAACAGGGGGGGGTACTGAAGCTTTCTTT
.,TRBJ2-1,.,TRBV5-6,CASSSTTSSRNEQFF,TGTGCCAGCAGCTCTACAACTAGCTCGCGGAATGAGCAGTTCTTC
TRBD1,TRBJ1-1,few,TRBV5-1,CASSADRGGEAFF,TGCGCCAGCAGCGCGGACAGGGGCGGAGAAGCTTTCTTT
TRBD2,TRBJ2-2,.,TRBV7-3,CASSHEGTSGSANTGELFF,TGTGCCAGCAGCCACGAGGGGACTAGCGGGAGTGCGAACACCGGGGAGCTGTTTTTT
TRBD1,TRBJ1-1,.,TRBV28,CASIARGTGNTEAFF,TGTGCCAGCATCGCAAGGGGGACAGGGAACACTGAAGCTTTCTTT
TRBD1,TRBJ2-7,.,TRBV5-6,CASSSGTGVHEQYF,TGTGCCAGCAGCTCCGGGACAGGGGTCCACGAGCAGTACTTC
TRBD1,TRBJ2-7,few,TRBV27,CASSRFPPGQGIHEQYF,TGTGCCAGCAGTCGATTCCCGCCGGGACAGGGGATCCACGAGCAGTACTTC
TRBD1,TRBJ1-5,.,TRBV7-8,CASSFRATGNQPQHF,TGTGCCAGCAGCTTCAGGGCGACAGGGAATCAGCCCCAGCATTTT
TRBD2,TRBJ2-1,.,TRBV19,CASGQRDGGYNEQFF,TGTGCCAGTGGTCAGCGGGATGGGGGCTACAATGAGCAGTTCTTC
.,TRBJ2-5,.,TRBV7-6,CASSFGGRQETQYF,TGTGCCAGCAGCTTTGGTGGCAGGCAAGAGACCCAGTACTTC
TRBD1,TRBJ2-7,few,TRBV5-6,CASSFGTGVLDEQYF,TGTGCCAGCAGCTTTGGGACAGGGGTACTCGACGAGCAGTACTTC
.,TRBJ2-2,.,TRBV2,CANLGETGELFF,TGTGCCAACCTGGGAGAAACCGGGGAGCTGTTTTTT
TRBD2,TRBJ2-2,.,TRBV11-3,CASSLESSGDTGELFF,TGTGCCAGCAGCTTAGAGTCTAGCGGAGACACCGGGGAGCTGTTTTTT
TRBD1,TRBJ1-5,.,TRBV19,CASSQGTGLSLNQPQHF,TGTGCCAGTAGTCAAGGGACAGGGCTCTCCCTCAATCAGCCCCAGCATTTT
.,TRBJ2-1,.,TRBV28,CASSFYSYNEQFF,TGTGCCAGCAGTTTCTACTCCTACAATGAGCAGTTCTTC
TRBD1,TRBJ2-7,.,TRBV27,CASSSFGQGSDEQYF,TGTGCCAGCAGTTCCTTCGGACAGGGGAGCGACGAGCAGTACTTC
.,TRBJ2-5,.,TRBV4-1,CASSPTSRAEETQYF,TGCGCCAGCAGCCCCACTAGCAGGGCTGAAGAGACCCAGTACTTC
.,TRBJ1-2,.,TRBV19,CASSMGRGRVYGYTF,TGTGCCAGTAGTATGGGCAGGGGCCGGGTCTATGGCTACACCTTC
TRBD1,TRBJ2-7,.,TRBV28,CATRLQGVSYEQYF,TGTGCCACCAGACTTCAGGGGGTTTCCTACGAGCAGTACTTC
.,TRBJ1-2,.,TRBV6-5,CASRRASEYGYTF,TGTGCCAGCAGGCGGGCCTCCGAGTACGGCTACACCTTC
.,TRBJ1-2,.,TRBV5-5,CASSLVQGGGYTF,TGTGCCAGCAGCTTGGTTCAGGGCGGTGGCTACACCTTC
TRBD2,TRBJ2-3,.,TRBV9,CASSRGTSGSSTDTQYF,TGTGCCAGCAGCCGTGGGACTAGCGGGAGCAGCACAGATACGCAGTATTTT